Each of the 5 T cell receptor beta chains below was sequenced from the same sample in a study of blood T cell repertoires in COVID-19. Profiled with immunoSEQ multiplex PCR; TCRdb holds only in-frame clones, not every one. The sample has tens of thousands of clones, around 87% seen once; the top ten hold approximately 4%. Sequenced material: peripheral blood. Receptors originate from a human donor in a cohort sampled during active COVID-19.

V is TRBV9 and J is TRBJ1-2; D remains unclear. The CDR3 is 11 residues long. CDR1 SGDLS and CDR2 YYNGEE come from the germline V gene. The V gene lost 3 bases and the J gene lost 10 bases, with 10 bases spanning the gap. The CDR3 spells CASSANDYYTF. CDR3 DNA: TGTGCCAGCAGCGCGAATGACTACTACACCTTC.

The CDR3 here is CASSQARVLNTEAFF. As DNA, the CDR3 is TGTGCCAGCAGCCAAGCGCGAGTACTGAACACTGAAGCTTTCTTT. The rearrangement uses TRBV4-2 and TRBJ1-1; unclear D gene. Germline CDR1 LGHNA, CDR2 YNFKEQ. The length of the CDR3 is 15 residues. Trimming removed 1 base from V and 0 bases from J, with 9 bases in between.

The rearrangement links TRBV6-6 to TRBJ2-7, with 7 bases identical to TRBD1. The J segment lost 2 bases and the V segment lost 5 bases, leaving 3 bases of the junction unmatched. The CDR3 is 13 amino acids. Germline lookup yields CDR1 MNHNY and CDR2 SVGAGI (reference sequence). The chain's CDR3 is CASSAGQAYEQYF. In DNA form, the CDR3 reads TGTGCCAGCAGTGCAGGACAGGCCTACGAGCAGTACTTC.

The chain links TRBV2 to TRBJ2-3; D gene unclear. This CDR3 comprises 13 residues. Germline V gene sequence: CDR1 SNHLY, CDR2 FYNNEI. Deletions cut 1 base from V and 5 bases from J, with 7 bases between. CDR3 nucleotides: TGTGCCAGCAGTGAAGGAAAACAAGATACGCAGTATTTT. It yields the protein CASSEGKQDTQYF.

V is TRBV19 and J is TRBJ2-6; D ambiguous. The CDR3 loop spans 16 amino acids. The germline V gene has CDR1 LNHDA and CDR2 SQIVND (reference sequence). Trimming pared 1 base from V and 2 bases from J, leaving 9 bases between. CDR3 nucleotide sequence: TGTGCCAGTAGTATAGGGTGGGCAACTGGGGCCAACGTCCTGACTTTC. Translation: CASSIGWATGANVLTF.